The T cell receptor beta chain described here comes from a study of blood T cells in healthy people across ages. Only a few counts were recorded for this clonotype. Together with a sample-barcoded 5' primer, a J-beta primer mix was included in a second PCR lasting about 6 to 11 cycles. MiXCR, run by TCRdb on the 5' RACE reads, gives a single entry per CDR3 protein. The repertoire holds roughly 1.9 million distinct CDR3 sequences, with 30% to 40% as singletons. Germline CDR1 DFQATT, CDR2 SNEGSKA (reference sequence). The CDR3 sequence is 17 residues long. J was trimmed by 0 bases and V by 0 bases; bases with no gene match: 10.

The sequence was collected from a human donor in good health. Sample: blood. V usage is TRBV20-1 and J usage is TRBJ1-1; 7 bases line up with TRBD1. The CDR3: CSARDRRGGMMNTEAFF. The DNA of the CDR3 is TGCAGTGCTAGAGATCGAAGAGGGGGCATGATGAACACTGAAGCTTTCTTT.